Following are 6 T cell receptor beta chains from one sample sequenced in a study of T-cell memory formation after mild COVID-19. A single record per CDR3 protein comes from TCRdb applying MiXCR to the 5' RACE reads. This sample carries 150,000 or so distinct CDR3 sequences, roughly 31% of them seen once, and the ten largest clones take 12%. The sample consisted of PBMCs or a T cell subset sorted from them (not recorded which). The receptors stem from an adult woman who had mild COVID-19 (a few samples of this study predate the infection). Cell type and time point are not known.

V gene TRBV27 combines with J gene TRBJ1-1; D is ambiguous. CDR1 is MNHEY, CDR2 SMNVEV, per germline (reference sequence). V was cut by 2 bases and J by 8 bases, with 9 bases left in between. This CDR3 is 12 amino acids long. CDR3 sequence reads: CASSLISGEAFF. The CDR3 nucleotides are TGTGCCAGCAGTTTAATTTCGGGGGAAGCTTTCTTT.

This clonotype has just a few counts. The chain uses TRBV29-1 and TRBJ2-7; D may be TRBD2 (6 bases). CDR1 and CDR2 from the germline V gene are SQVTM and ANQGSEA. The CDR3 is made up of 12 amino acids. V lost 3 bases to trimming and J lost 2 bases, with 8 bases between them. CDR3 DNA: TGCAGCGTTGACGGAGGGGCCTACGAGCAGTACTTC. It translates to CSVDGGAYEQYF.

The V call is TRBV7-9, the J call TRBJ1-2, with TRBD1 as a possible D gene (5 bases). V lost 5 bases to trimming and J lost 3 bases, with 10 bases between them. Germline CDR1 and CDR2: SEHNR and FQNEAQ (reference sequence). The CDR3 consists of 13 residues. The DNA of the CDR3 is TGTGCCAGCAGCGTGGACACCTACTATGGCTACACCTTC. Encoded protein: CASSVDTYYGYTF.

This clonotype was observed at least ten times. The CDR3 reads CASSVLSDRASEQYF. In DNA form, the CDR3 reads TGTGCCAGCAGTGTCCTGTCAGACAGGGCATCCGAGCAGTACTTC. The J gene is TRBJ2-7, the V gene TRBV25-1, with 7 bases fitting TRBD1. V lost 4 bases and J lost 6; bases outside the gene matches: 12. The CDR3 consists of 15 residues. Germline CDR1 reads MGHDK; CDR2 reads SYGVNS.

This clonotype was observed a few times. J is TRBJ1-4 and V is TRBV25-1; 7 bases map to TRBD1. Germline V gene data show CDR1 as MGHDK and CDR2 as SYGVNS. V lost 1 base to trimming and J lost 8 bases; unmatched junction nucleotides: 4. This CDR3 spans 14 amino acids. The CDR3 bases are TGTGCCAGCAGTGAATTCGACAGGGACGAAAAACTGTTTTTT. Its translation: CASSEFDRDEKLFF.

This chain connects TRBV5-1 to TRBJ2-1; TRBD2 aligns across 10 bases. J gave up 6 bases and V 4 bases, and 13 bases lay outside the gene matches. The CDR3 is made up of 17 amino acids. The germline CDR1 and CDR2 sequences are SGHRS and YFSETQ. CDR3 in DNA: TGCGCCAGCAGCCCCTCCCCAATAGCGGGGGGTTCCAATGAGCAGTTCTTC. It codes for CASSPSPIAGGSNEQFF.